This T cell receptor beta chain was captured in a study of blood T cell repertoires in COVID-19. Study information: Material from acute and convalescent COVID-19 was sourced from the United States, Italy and Spain. In each case, the material was cDNA or gDNA derived from T cells, B-cell-depleted T cells, or PBMCs.

The CDR3 loop spans 13 amino acids. Germline V gene lookup returns CDR1 MDHEN and CDR2 SYDVKM. V shed 7 bases, J shed 7 bases, and the junction held 8 bases outside the gene matches. This clone is a singleton in its sample. In the source study's methods: Amplification of reference gene primers provided the estimated nucleated cell counts. Profiled with immunoSEQ multiplex PCR; TCRdb holds only in-frame clones, not every one. V and J calls and clone size come straight from that table; D and trimming were deduced from the DNA. The sample shows around 63,000 clones, 80% to 90% of them seen only once. The V gene is TRBV28, the J gene TRBJ1-2; 8 bases are a match to TRBD1. Sequenced material: peripheral blood. This clonotype was sampled from a woman of 80 years or more with active COVID-19. This chain's CDR3 is CASNPADRAGYTF. The DNA of the CDR3 is TGTGCCAGCAACCCTGCGGACAGGGCTGGCTACACCTTC.